The 21 T cell receptor beta chains presented below share a single source sample, sequenced in a study of blood T cell repertoires in COVID-19. TCRdb's copy holds only in-frame clones and misses some; the assay was immunoSEQ multiplex PCR. The sample records 100,000 or so clones, about four fifths being singletons. Sample: peripheral blood. These receptors all stem from a human donor in a cohort sampled during active COVID-19.

This clone is a singleton in its sample. The gene calls are TRBV19 and TRBJ2-3; 8 nucleotides match TRBD2. Germline values: CDR1 LNHDA, CDR2 SQIVND (reference sequence). The CDR3 is made up of 16 amino acids. V lost 2 bases and J lost 1; bases outside the gene matches: 5. CDR3 loop: CASSIIRRGGTDTQYF. The CDR3 region has the DNA TGTGCCAGTAGTATAATACGGCGGGGGGGCACAGATACGCAGTATTTT.

The V and J genes are TRBV3-1 (or the pseudogene TRBV3-2) and TRBJ2-3, with D possibly being TRBD2 (5 bases). V was trimmed by 1 base and J by 6 bases, leaving 17 bases between them. Germline V gene data show CDR1 as LGHDT and CDR2 as YNNKEL (reference sequence). The CDR3 is 16 residues long. The DNA for the CDR3 is TGTGCCAGCAGCCAAGGTTCCCCTACTAGAGGTGATACGCAGTATTTT. Its translation is CASSQGSPTRGDTQYF.

This rearrangement joins TRBV5-1 to TRBJ2-1; 7 bases agree with TRBD1. This CDR3 is 15 amino acids long. J lost 0 bases, V lost 6 bases, and 6 bases had no gene match. CDR1 and CDR2 from the germline V gene are SGHRS and YFSETQ. CDR3 sequence: CASNPTGSSYNEQFF. CDR3 nucleotide sequence: TGCGCCAGCAACCCGACAGGGAGCTCCTACAATGAGCAGTTCTTC.

The chain employs TRBV7-2 and TRBJ2-1; 9 bases map to TRBD2. This CDR3 contains 15 residues. V shed 3 bases and J 6 bases; nucleotides not matched to a gene: 6. In germline, CDR1 is SGHTA, CDR2 FQGNSA. In DNA form, the CDR3 reads TGTGCCAGCAGCTTTTCGGCTAGCGGGACCAATGAGCAGTTCTTC. It specifies CASSFSASGTNEQFF.

The chain joins TRBV5-8 to TRBJ1-1; D is unclear. CDR1 and CDR2 from the germline V gene are SGHTS and YDEGEE. The CDR3 sequence is 14 residues long. Trimming took 0 bases from V and 0 from J, leaving 6 bases between them. The CDR3 DNA sequence: TGTGCCAGCAGCTTGGGACACGTGAACACTGAAGCTTTCTTT. It is translated as CASSLGHVNTEAFF.

The chain carries TRBV5-1 and TRBJ2-7; a weak D match, TRBD1 (6 bases). The V gene's germline CDR1 is SGHRS and CDR2 YFSETQ. V lost 2 bases and J 4 bases, leaving 7 bases between the germline ends. The CDR3 length is 12 residues. The CDR3 DNA is TGCGCCAGCAGCTTACAGGGTTACGAGCAGTACTTC. Its protein product is CASSLQGYEQYF.

This clone was recorded a few times. The chain links TRBV3-1 (or the pseudogene TRBV3-2) to TRBJ1-1; 7 nucleotides match TRBD1. CDR3 length: 15 residues. The V segment lost 0 bases and the J segment 6 bases; nucleotides outside the gene matches: 7. From germline, CDR1 is LGHDT and CDR2 YNNKEL (reference sequence). The CDR3 region has the DNA TGTGCCAGCAGCCAAGATGGCAGGGGGATCGCTGAAGCTTTCTTT. This translates into CASSQDGRGIAEAFF.

This chain joins TRBV4-3 and TRBJ2-3, with D perhaps matching TRBD2 (6 bases). The V gene's germline CDR1 is LGHNA and CDR2 YSLEER. Trimming took off 1 base at V and 6 bases at J, with 20 bases between the two ends. This CDR3 spans 17 amino acids. The CDR3 DNA reads as TGCGCCAGCAGCCAAGGCCTCGGAGGAGGGTCCTCTGATACGCAGTATTTT. It is translated as CASSQGLGGGSSDTQYF.

This chain connects TRBV6-2 or TRBV6-3 to TRBJ2-7; 11 bases align to TRBD2. The germline gives CDR1 MNHEY, CDR2 SVGEGT. CDR3 length: 18 residues. The trim removed 5 bases at V and 0 bases at J, leaving 12 bases unmatched. This chain's CDR3 is CASSTWTPGTSGSYEQYF. In nucleotides, the CDR3 is TGTGCCAGCAGTACCTGGACACCCGGGACTAGCGGCTCCTACGAGCAGTACTTC.

The V and J genes are TRBV6-2 or TRBV6-3 and TRBJ2-1, with 11 nucleotides matching TRBD2. CDR1 is MNHEY, CDR2 SVGEGT, per germline. Losses at the gene ends were 2 bases for V and 8 bases for J; bases not matched to a gene: 14. The CDR3 loop spans 18 amino acids. The CDR3 DNA reads as TGTGCCAGCAGTTACCCTACCAGTCCTAGCGGGGGGAGGCATGAGCAGTTCTTC. Its translation is CASSYPTSPSGGRHEQFF.

The chain recombines TRBV5-1 with TRBJ2-1; D is possibly TRBD1 (6 bases). The germline V gene has CDR1 SGHRS and CDR2 YFSETQ. The length of the CDR3 is 16 residues. Trimming shortened V by 4 bases and J by 8 bases, and 22 bases separated the two germline ends. The CDR3 reads CASSPQDSSYFDEQFF. The CDR3 nucleotides read TGCGCCAGCAGCCCGCAGGACAGCTCCTACTTCGATGAGCAGTTCTTC.

The chain couples TRBV7-9 to TRBJ1-2, with 8 nucleotides matching TRBD1. CDR1 is SEHNR and CDR2 is FQNEAQ in the germline V gene (reference sequence). J gave up 9 bases and V 10 bases, and 16 bases lay outside the gene matches. The CDR3 is 14 amino acids. The CDR3 spells CATGALDRAESYTF. CDR3 bases: TGTGCCACCGGAGCCTTGGACAGGGCCGAGAGCTACACCTTC.

J is TRBJ2-1 and V is TRBV9; 10 nucleotides align to TRBD2. This CDR3 region has 17 residues. The V gene's germline CDR1 is SGDLS and CDR2 YYNGEE. Germline trimming cut 0 bases from V and 0 bases from J; bases unmatched to any gene: 3. The CDR3, as DNA: TGTGCCAGCAGCGTAGGAACTAGCGGGACCTCCTACAATGAGCAGTTCTTC. Translated, it gives CASSVGTSGTSYNEQFF.

The table lists this clone with a count of one. This rearrangement joins TRBV6-6 to TRBJ2-7, with 8 bases aligning to TRBD2. The CDR3 totals 15 residues. V was pared by 7 bases and J by 2 bases, with 10 bases of the junction left unmatched. Germline values: CDR1 MNHNY, CDR2 SVGAGI (reference sequence). As DNA, the CDR3 is TGTGCCAGCAACCTTGCTGGCGGGGGGACCTACGAGCAGTACTTC. It codes for CASNLAGGGTYEQYF.

Only a few counts were recorded for this clone. The J gene is TRBJ2-7, the V gene TRBV6-5, with D hard to call. V was shortened by 0 bases and J by 3 bases, with 15 bases between the two germline ends. The germline gives CDR1 MNHEY, CDR2 SVGAGI. The CDR3 is made up of 16 amino acids. The CDR3 is CASSYSSTVRIYEQYF. CDR3 nucleotide sequence: TGTGCCAGCAGTTACTCGAGTACGGTCAGGATCTACGAGCAGTACTTC.

The V call is TRBV7-3, the J call TRBJ2-5; 8 bases are shared with TRBD1. The CDR3 runs 13 residues. Trimming at V came to 4 bases and at J to 5 bases, leaving 3 bases not matched to a gene. The germline gives CDR1 SGHTA, CDR2 FQGTGA. CDR3 residues: CASSSTGVETQYF. As DNA, the CDR3 is TGTGCCAGCAGCTCGACAGGGGTCGAGACCCAGTACTTC.

The rearrangement joins TRBV5-1 to TRBJ2-2; 8 nucleotides align to TRBD1. CDR3 length equals 16 residues. Germline values: CDR1 SGHRS, CDR2 YFSETQ. Trimming took 4 bases from V and 6 from J; bases not matched to a gene: 11. Written as DNA, the CDR3 is TGCGCCAGCAGCCCAATAAAGGACAGGGCCGCCGGGGAGCTGTTTTTT. This codes for CASSPIKDRAAGELFF. The full variable domain, rest sourced from reference TRBV5-1 and TRBJ2-2, is KAGVTQTPRYLIKTRGQQVTLSCSPISGHRSVSWYQQTPGQGLQFLFEYFSETQRNKGNFPGRFSGRQFSNSRSEMNVSTLELGDSALYLCASSPIKDRAAGELFFGEGSRLTVL.

This clone was found a few times. V gene TRBV10-3 combines with J gene TRBJ1-6; D unresolved. Germline CDR1 ENHRY, CDR2 SYGVKD. V shed 6 bases and J shed 3 bases, with 6 bases lying between them. This CDR3 contains 13 residues. The CDR3 sequence is CAIRQSYNSPLHF. CDR3 coding DNA: TGTGCCATCAGACAGAGCTATAATTCACCCCTCCACTTT.

Written as DNA, the CDR3 is TGCAGCCCTGAGCGGAACCCACGGCGCGAGCAGTACTTC. The encoded protein is CSPERNPRREQYF. This chain links TRBV29-1 with TRBJ2-7, with D possibly TRBD2 on 5 matching bases. Deletions cut 8 bases from V and 6 bases from J, with 20 bases between. The CDR3 covers 13 residues. Germline assignment: CDR1 SQVTM and CDR2 ANQGSEA.

The chain is built from TRBV5-1 and TRBJ2-1, with a possible D match to TRBD2 (6 bases). This CDR3 comprises 15 residues. Trimming took 0 bases from V and 5 from J, leaving 12 bases between them. The germline V gene encodes CDR1 SGHRS and CDR2 YFSETQ. CDR3: CASSLGAGTDNEQFF. The DNA of the CDR3 is TGCGCCAGCAGCTTGGGCGCGGGGACGGACAATGAGCAGTTCTTC.

The chain has TRBV5-6 and TRBJ1-1, with D possibly being TRBD1 (6 bases). Germline values: CDR1 SGHDT, CDR2 YYEEEE. The CDR3 runs to 13 residues. V was clipped by 4 bases and J by 7 bases, with 14 bases between them. CDR3 in amino acids: CASSPVTDSEAFF. The CDR3 nucleotides read TGTGCCAGCAGCCCAGTGACGGACAGTGAAGCTTTCTTT.